Listed here are 20 T cell receptor beta chains from one sample, sequenced in a study of shared clonotypes between healthy human individuals. Only in-frame clones appear in the TCRdb table, and some are missing; sequencing was by immunoSEQ multiplex PCR. The sample yields about 2 million clones, approximately 95% seen once. Selected positively for CCR7 and CD45RO-negative, naive CD8 cells excluded terminally differentiated effector memory CD45RA+ cells. The sample was naive CD8+ T cells sorted from blood. These receptors came from a man between 18 and 35 years old in good health.

V gene TRBV11-3 combines with J gene TRBJ2-7, with 7 positions matching TRBD2. The CDR3 length is 13 residues. With V trimmed by 2 bases and J by 2 bases, 0 bases remained unmatched. The germline V gene has CDR1 SGHNT and CDR2 YENEEA. The CDR3, as DNA: TGTGCCAGCAGCTTAACTAGCGCCTACGAGCAGTACTTC. Amino acids: CASSLTSAYEQYF.

The chain links TRBV7-6 to TRBJ1-5; no clear D. V was trimmed by 0 bases and J by 8 bases, leaving 8 bases between them. From germline, CDR1 is SGHVS and CDR2 FNYEAQ. The CDR3 extends over 13 amino acids. This CDR3 is CASSLAGEEPQHF. The CDR3 DNA reads TGTGCCAGCAGCTTAGCGGGTGAGGAGCCCCAGCATTTT. Full variable domain (outside the CDR3, taken from reference TRBV7-6 and TRBJ1-5): GAGVSQSPRYKVTKRGQDVALRCDPISGHVSLYWYRQALGQGPEFLTYFNYEAQQDKSGLPNDRFSAERPEGSISTLTIQRTEQRDSAMYRCASSLAGEEPQHFGDGTRLSIL.

This clone has at least ten counts. The chain combines TRBV27 with TRBJ1-6; possible D gene TRBD1, 5 bases. The CDR3 loop spans 14 amino acids. The germline V and J ends were trimmed by 6 bases and 14 bases, with 20 bases remaining between them. CDR1 and CDR2 (germline): MNHEY, SMNVEV (reference sequence). CDR3 loop: CASSIPGGFAALHF. The CDR3 coding sequence is TGTGCCAGCAGCATACCCGGGGGGTTTGCGGCCCTCCACTTT.

The chain joins TRBV6-5 to TRBJ1-4; D not resolved. V shed 5 bases and J shed 2 bases, with 9 bases lying between them. There are 14 residues in the CDR3. Germline lookup yields CDR1 MNHEY and CDR2 SVGAGI. In DNA form, the CDR3 reads TGTGCCAGCAGTGCGTTGGGCACTAATGAAAAACTGTTTTTT. Translation: CASSALGTNEKLFF.

This rearrangement joins TRBV4-2 to TRBJ2-7; D possibly corresponds to TRBD2 (6 bases). V was cut by 1 base and J by 2 bases, with 9 bases left in between. CDR1 and CDR2 (germline): LGHNA, YNFKEQ. This CDR3 is 14 amino acids long. The CDR3, as DNA: TGTGCCAGCAGCCAAGCGGGAGTCACCTACGAGCAGTACTTC. Its translation: CASSQAGVTYEQYF.

J is TRBJ1-3 and V is TRBV2; no definite D call. This CDR3 spans 15 amino acids. V lost 0 bases to trimming and J lost 2 bases, with 8 bases between them. Per germline, CDR1 SNHLY and CDR2 FYNNEI. In nucleotides, the CDR3 is TGTGCCAGCAGTGAAGCGGCAGGTGCTGGAAACACCATATATTTT. It encodes CASSEAAGAGNTIYF.

The chain has TRBV15 and TRBJ1-2; D is ambiguous. V lost 1 base and J 5 bases, leaving 8 bases between the germline ends. Germline-derived CDR1 and CDR2 are LNHNV and YYDKDF (reference sequence). CDR3 length: 13 amino acids. CDR3 coding DNA: TGTGCCACCAGCAGAGGATCTGGGTATGGCTACACCTTC. It specifies CATSRGSGYGYTF.

This sequence joins TRBV28 and TRBJ2-7; TRBD1 agrees at 7 bases. Unmatched junction bases numbered 10, after V lost 5 bases and J lost 3 bases. This CDR3 is built from 15 residues. The germline gives CDR1 MDHEN, CDR2 SYDVKM. The CDR3 coding sequence is TGTGCCAGCAGTCTCAAGGACAGGAACTTCTACGAGCAGTACTTC. Protein: CASSLKDRNFYEQYF.

J is TRBJ2-7 and V is TRBV21-1; the tabulated D call, TRBD2, remains unverified against the DNA. TRBV21-1 corresponds to a pseudogene. This CDR3 spans 14 amino acids. CDR3 in amino acids: CASSTGRERNEQYF. The CDR3 DNA is TGTGCCAGCAGTACTGGGCGGGAGAGGAACGAGCAGTACTTC.

This chain connects TRBV2 to TRBJ2-3; no reliable D call. This CDR3 contains 15 residues. The germline CDR1 and CDR2 sequences are SNHLY and FYNNEI. Trimming removed 4 bases from V and 0 bases from J, with 11 bases in between. As DNA, the CDR3 is TGTGCCAGCAGTGTGGGATTGACTAGCACAGATACGCAGTATTTT. Amino acid sequence: CASSVGLTSTDTQYF.

The CDR3 loop is CAWLGGMGSGANVLTF. The CDR3 DNA is TGTGCCTGGCTAGGGGGCATGGGCTCTGGGGCCAACGTCCTGACTTTC. The V gene is TRBV30, the J gene TRBJ2-6, with 7 bases aligning to TRBD1. The CDR3 is made up of 16 amino acids. The J segment lost 0 bases and the V segment lost 5 bases, leaving 7 bases of the junction unmatched. Per germline, CDR1 GTSNPN and CDR2 SVGIG (reference sequence).

This clone is a singleton in its sample. Written as DNA, the CDR3 is TGCGCCAGCAGCCAAGGACAGGGGGCAGCTCATCAGCCCCAGCATTTT. This gives the protein CASSQGQGAAHQPQHF. The gene calls are TRBV4-1 and TRBJ1-5; 10 bases fit TRBD1. Germline CDR1 reads MGHRA; CDR2 reads YSYEKL. The trim removed 1 base at V and 5 bases at J, leaving 5 bases unmatched. The CDR3 is 16 amino acids.

V gene TRBV4-1 combines with J gene TRBJ2-3; D is tentatively TRBD1 or TRBD2 (6 bases each). The V gene's germline CDR1 is MGHRA and CDR2 YSYEKL. Between the trimmed V and J ends, which lost 1 base and 0 bases, there was a span of 11 bases. This CDR3 has 16 residues. The CDR3 spells CASSQAGARSTDTQYF. CDR3 nucleotide sequence: TGCGCCAGCAGCCAAGCGGGGGCCCGAAGCACAGATACGCAGTATTTT.

The V gene is TRBV4-1, the J gene TRBJ1-2; D perhaps matches TRBD1 (5 bases). From germline, CDR1 is MGHRA and CDR2 YSYEKL. This CDR3 has 16 amino acids. V lost 4 bases and J lost 3, with 18 bases in between. The CDR3: CASSLGPQGWDYGYTF. The DNA for the CDR3 is TGCGCCAGCAGCCTTGGGCCCCAGGGCTGGGACTATGGCTACACCTTC.

CDR3 sequence (DNA): TGTGCCAGCAGTTACGGTGGGGGGAAGGGCTACGAGCAGTACTTC. Protein: CASSYGGGKGYEQYF. The chain recombines TRBV6-5 with TRBJ2-7; the D gene is possibly TRBD2 (6 bases). Germline CDR1 and CDR2: MNHEY and SVGAGI. Trimming removed 2 bases at V and 3 bases at J, with 14 bases between. The CDR3 consists of 15 residues.

This sequence joins TRBV18 and TRBJ1-2, with 7 positions matching TRBD1. Germline values: CDR1 KGHSH, CDR2 LQKENI. The CDR3 has 16 amino acids. V dropped 3 bases and J dropped 8; count of bases not matched to a gene: 15. The CDR3 reads CASSPLNLDREGGYTF. CDR3 coding DNA: TGTGCCAGCTCACCCCTGAACCTTGACAGGGAGGGAGGCTACACCTTC.

The chain uses TRBV21-1 and TRBJ2-7; the table's TRBD1 call for D was not verified on the DNA. TRBV21-1 is designated a pseudogene. The CDR3 is made up of 16 amino acids. The CDR3 is CASSKQTGGSPYEQYF. The CDR3 nucleotides read TGTGCCAGCAGCAAACAGACAGGGGGTTCCCCCTACGAGCAGTACTTC.

The chain is built from TRBV4-1 and TRBJ1-2, with TRBD1 matching over 9 bases. V lost 3 bases to trimming and J lost 6 bases; unmatched junction nucleotides: 8. Germline CDR1 reads MGHRA; CDR2 reads YSYEKL. The CDR3 consists of 15 residues. CDR3 amino acids: CASSQPGTGYNGYTF. CDR3 nucleotides: TGCGCCAGCAGCCAGCCCGGGACAGGGTATAATGGCTACACCTTC.

The chain couples TRBV28 to TRBJ1-2; D not resolved. Deletions cut 4 bases from V and 4 bases from J, with 13 bases between. This CDR3 region has 14 residues. Germline CDR1 and CDR2: MDHEN and SYDVKM. CDR3 DNA: TGTGCCAGCAGTTCTCCAACGGGGAGCTATGGCTACACCTTC. Protein sequence: CASSSPTGSYGYTF.

The genes are TRBV29-1 and TRBJ1-3, with 7 bases matching TRBD1. CDR1 is SQVTM and CDR2 is ANQGSEA in the germline V gene. The CDR3 sequence is 15 residues long. Trimming took 6 bases from V and 11 from J; bases not matched to a gene: 19. The CDR3 reads CSVHPGEGAEDSIYF. Here the CDR3 DNA reads TGCAGCGTCCACCCAGGGGAGGGGGCTGAAGATTCCATATATTTT.